This T cell receptor beta chain was captured by sequencing in a study of T cell responses to AZD1222 COVID-19 vaccine. This CDR3 is 15 amino acids long. The germline CDR1 and CDR2 sequences are MNHEY and SMNVEV (reference sequence). V lost 3 bases, J lost 10 bases, and 16 bases lay in between. Using immunoSEQ multiplex PCR, the repertoire was profiled, and TCRdb retains in-frame clones only, with some absent. The table lists around 190,000 clones, 85% to 95% of them singletons, with roughly 1.7% in the top ten. Details on this clone: Its antigen is not known.

Study conclusions and caveats: Nearly half of the spike-specific TCRs reportedly recognize variant regions that carry no mutations. In a largely white British group with more females than males, clonal diversity was possibly underestimated. Just a handful of AZD1222 recipients tested seropositive at baseline.

Second doses that came at about 4 or about 12 weeks were put together. The source is an adult who received the AZD1222 COVID-19 vaccine. The starting material was peripheral blood, obtained 28 days after the second AZD1222 dose. The chain couples TRBV27 to TRBJ1-6, with D unclear. The CDR3, as DNA: TGTGCCAGCAGTTTTTTGGCGCTGGCTAGATCACCCCTCCACTTT. The encoded protein is CASSFLALARSPLHF.